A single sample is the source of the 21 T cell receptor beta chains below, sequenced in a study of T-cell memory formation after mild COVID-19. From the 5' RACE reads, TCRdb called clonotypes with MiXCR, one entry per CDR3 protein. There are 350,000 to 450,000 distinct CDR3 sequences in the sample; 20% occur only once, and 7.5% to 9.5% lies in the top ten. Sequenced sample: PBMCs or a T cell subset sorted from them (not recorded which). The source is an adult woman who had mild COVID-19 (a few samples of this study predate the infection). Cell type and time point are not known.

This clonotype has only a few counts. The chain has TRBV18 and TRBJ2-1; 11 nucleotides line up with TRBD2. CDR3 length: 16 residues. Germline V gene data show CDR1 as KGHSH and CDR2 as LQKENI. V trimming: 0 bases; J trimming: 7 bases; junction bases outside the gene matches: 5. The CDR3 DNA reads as TGTGCCAGCTCACCACCATCTAGGACTAGCGGGAATGAGCAGTTCTTC. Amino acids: CASSPPSRTSGNEQFF.

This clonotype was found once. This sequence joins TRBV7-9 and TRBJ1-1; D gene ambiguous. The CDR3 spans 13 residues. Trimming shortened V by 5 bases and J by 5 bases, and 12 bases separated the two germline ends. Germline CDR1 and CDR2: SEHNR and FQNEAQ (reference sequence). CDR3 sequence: CASSPLTRTEAFF. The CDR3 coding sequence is TGTGCCAGCAGCCCCTTGACAAGAACTGAAGCTTTCTTT.

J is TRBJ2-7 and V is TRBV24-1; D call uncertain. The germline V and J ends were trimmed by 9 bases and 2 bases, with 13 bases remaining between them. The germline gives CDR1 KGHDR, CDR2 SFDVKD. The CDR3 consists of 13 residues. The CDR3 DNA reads TGTGCCACCTCCGAGACTGGCACCTACGAGCAGTACTTC. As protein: CATSETGTYEQYF.

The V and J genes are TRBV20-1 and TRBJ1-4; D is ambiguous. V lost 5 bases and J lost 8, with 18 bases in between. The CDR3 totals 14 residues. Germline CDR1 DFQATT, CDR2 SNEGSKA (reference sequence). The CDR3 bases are TGCAGTGCTCCCACCGGGCCCGGTTCCGAAAAACTGTTTTTT. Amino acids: CSAPTGPGSEKLFF.

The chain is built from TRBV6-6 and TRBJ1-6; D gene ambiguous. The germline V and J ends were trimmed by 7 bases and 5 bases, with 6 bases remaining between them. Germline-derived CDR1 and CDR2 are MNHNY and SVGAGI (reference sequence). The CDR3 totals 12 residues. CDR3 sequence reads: CASTSNNSPLHF. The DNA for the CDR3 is TGTGCCAGCACCAGTAATAATTCACCCCTCCACTTT.

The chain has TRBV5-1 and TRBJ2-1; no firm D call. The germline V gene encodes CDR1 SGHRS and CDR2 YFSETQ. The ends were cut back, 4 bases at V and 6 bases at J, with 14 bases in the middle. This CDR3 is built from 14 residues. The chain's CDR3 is CASSPMAQSNEQFF. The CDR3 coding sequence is TGCGCCAGCAGCCCCATGGCGCAGTCCAATGAGCAGTTCTTC. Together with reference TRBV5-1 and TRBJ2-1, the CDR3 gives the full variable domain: KAGVTQTPRYLIKTRGQQVTLSCSPISGHRSVSWYQQTPGQGLQFLFEYFSETQRNKGNFPGRFSGRQFSNSRSEMNVSTLELGDSALYLCASSPMAQSNEQFFGPGTRLTVL.

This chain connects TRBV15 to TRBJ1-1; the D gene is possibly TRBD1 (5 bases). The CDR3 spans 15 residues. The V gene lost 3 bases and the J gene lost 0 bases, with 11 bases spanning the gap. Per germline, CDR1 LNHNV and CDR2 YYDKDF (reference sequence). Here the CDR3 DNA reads TGTGCCACCAGCAGTCGACAGTCGATGAACACTGAAGCTTTCTTT. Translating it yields CATSSRQSMNTEAFF.

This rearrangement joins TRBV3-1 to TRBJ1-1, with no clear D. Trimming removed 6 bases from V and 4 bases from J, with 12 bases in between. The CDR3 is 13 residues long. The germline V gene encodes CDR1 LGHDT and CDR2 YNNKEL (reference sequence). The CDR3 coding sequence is TGTGCCAGCAGTGGCCGGTTGGGCACTGAAGCTTTCTTT. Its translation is CASSGRLGTEAFF.

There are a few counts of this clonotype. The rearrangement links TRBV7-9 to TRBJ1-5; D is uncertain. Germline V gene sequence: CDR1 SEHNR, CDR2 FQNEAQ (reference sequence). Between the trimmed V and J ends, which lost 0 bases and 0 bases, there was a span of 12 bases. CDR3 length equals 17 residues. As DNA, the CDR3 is TGTGCCAGCAGCTTAGCGACGGGGAGAAATAGCAATCAGCCCCAGCATTTT. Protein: CASSLATGRNSNQPQHF.

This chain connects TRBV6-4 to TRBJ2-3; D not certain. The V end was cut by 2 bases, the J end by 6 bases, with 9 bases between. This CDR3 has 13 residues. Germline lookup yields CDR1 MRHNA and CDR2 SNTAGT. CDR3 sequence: CASSDPFGDTQYF. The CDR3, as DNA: TGTGCCAGCAGTGACCCATTTGGGGATACGCAGTATTTT.

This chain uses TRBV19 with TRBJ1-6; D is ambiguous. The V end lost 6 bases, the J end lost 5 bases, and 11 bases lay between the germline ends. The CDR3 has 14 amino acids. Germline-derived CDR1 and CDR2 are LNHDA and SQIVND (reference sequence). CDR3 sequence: CASRRELDNSPLHF. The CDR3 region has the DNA TGTGCCAGTAGACGGGAGTTGGATAATTCACCCCTCCACTTT. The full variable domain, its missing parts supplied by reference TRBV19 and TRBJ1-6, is DGGITQSPKYLFRKEGQNVTLSCEQNLNHDAMYWYRQDPGQGLRLIYYSQIVNDFQKGDIAEGYSVSREKKESFPLTVTSAQKNPTAFYLCASRRELDNSPLHFGNGTRLTVT.

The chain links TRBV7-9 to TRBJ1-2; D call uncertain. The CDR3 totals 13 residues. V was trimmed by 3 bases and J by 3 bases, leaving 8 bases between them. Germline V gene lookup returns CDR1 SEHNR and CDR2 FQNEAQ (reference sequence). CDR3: CASSFGQYYGYTF. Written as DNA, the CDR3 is TGTGCCAGCAGCTTTGGCCAGTACTATGGCTACACCTTC.

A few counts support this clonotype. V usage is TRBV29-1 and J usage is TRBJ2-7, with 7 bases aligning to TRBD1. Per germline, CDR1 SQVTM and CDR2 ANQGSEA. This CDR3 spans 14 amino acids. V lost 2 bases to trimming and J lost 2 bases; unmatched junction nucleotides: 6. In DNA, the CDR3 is TGCAGCGTTGAATCCGCCGACAGGGCCTACGAGCAGTACTTC. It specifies CSVESADRAYEQYF.

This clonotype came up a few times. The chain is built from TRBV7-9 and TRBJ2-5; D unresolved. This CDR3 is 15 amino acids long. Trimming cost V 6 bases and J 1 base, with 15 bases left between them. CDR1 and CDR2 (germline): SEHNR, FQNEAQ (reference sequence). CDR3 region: CASSSGVSFQETQYF. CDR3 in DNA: TGTGCCAGCAGTTCCGGCGTCAGTTTCCAAGAGACCCAGTACTTC.

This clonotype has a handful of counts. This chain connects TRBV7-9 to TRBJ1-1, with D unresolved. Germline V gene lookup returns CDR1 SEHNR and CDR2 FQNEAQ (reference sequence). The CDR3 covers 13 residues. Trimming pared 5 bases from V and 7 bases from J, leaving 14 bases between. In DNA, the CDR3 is TGTGCCAGCAGCCGAGGACTGGATAATGAAGCTTTCTTT. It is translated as CASSRGLDNEAFF.

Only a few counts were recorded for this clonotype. DNA for the CDR3: TGTGCCAGCAGTGACCCGGGACTAGCGGGAGATTCGTCCTACAATGAGCAGTTCTTC. Its protein product is CASSDPGLAGDSSYNEQFF. This chain joins TRBV2 and TRBJ2-1; 14 nucleotides match TRBD2. Germline values: CDR1 SNHLY, CDR2 FYNNEI. CDR3 size: 19 residues. Germline trimming cut 3 bases from V and 1 base from J; bases unmatched to any gene: 8.

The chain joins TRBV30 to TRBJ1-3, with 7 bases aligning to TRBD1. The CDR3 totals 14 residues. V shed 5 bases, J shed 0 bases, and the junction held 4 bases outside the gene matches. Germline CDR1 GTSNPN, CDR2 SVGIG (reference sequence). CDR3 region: CAWARGSSGNTIYF. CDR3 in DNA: TGTGCCTGGGCCAGGGGGAGCTCTGGAAACACCATATATTTT.

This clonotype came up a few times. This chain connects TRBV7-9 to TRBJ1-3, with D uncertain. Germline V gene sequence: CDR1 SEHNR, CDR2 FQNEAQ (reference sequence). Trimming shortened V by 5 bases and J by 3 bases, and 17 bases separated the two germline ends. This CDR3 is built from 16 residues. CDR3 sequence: CASSLGPLISGNTIYF. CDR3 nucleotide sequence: TGTGCCAGCAGCCTCGGACCTCTCATAAGTGGAAACACCATATATTTT. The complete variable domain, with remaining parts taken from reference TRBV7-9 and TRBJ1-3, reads DTGVSQNPRHKITKRGQNVTFRCDPISEHNRLYWYRQTLGQGPEFLTYFQNEAQLEKSRLLSDRFSAERPKGSFSTLEIQRTEQGDSAMYLCASSLGPLISGNTIYFGEGSWLTVV.

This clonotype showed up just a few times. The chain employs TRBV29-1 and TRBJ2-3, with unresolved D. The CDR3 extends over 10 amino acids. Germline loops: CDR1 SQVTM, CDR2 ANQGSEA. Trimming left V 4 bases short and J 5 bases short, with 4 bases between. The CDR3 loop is CSVVVDTQYF. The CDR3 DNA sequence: TGCAGCGTTGTAGTAGATACGCAGTATTTT.

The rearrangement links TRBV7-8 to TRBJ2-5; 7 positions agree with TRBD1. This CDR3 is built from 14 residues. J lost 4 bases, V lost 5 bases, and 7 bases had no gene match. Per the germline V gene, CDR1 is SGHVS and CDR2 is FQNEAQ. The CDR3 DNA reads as TGTGCCAGCAGCGTACGACAGGGAGTAGAGACCCAGTACTTC. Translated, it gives CASSVRQGVETQYF.

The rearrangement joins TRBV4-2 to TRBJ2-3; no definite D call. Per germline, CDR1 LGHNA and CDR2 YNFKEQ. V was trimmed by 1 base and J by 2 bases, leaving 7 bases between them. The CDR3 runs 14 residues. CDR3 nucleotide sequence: TGTGCCAGCAGCCAAGTAGGGCTCACAGATACGCAGTATTTT. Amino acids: CASSQVGLTDTQYF.